Listed below are T cell receptor beta chains from one sample, sequenced in a study of identical twins. TCRdb re-called the 5' RACE reads through MiXCR, storing one row per CDR3 protein. Counted here are hundreds of thousands of distinct CDR3 sequences, roughly 12% occurring once; the ten biggest clones make up 7.2%. This sample was shared with a second study, whose subject was yellow fever vaccine responses in identical twins.

Source material: CD8+ T cells sorted from blood. These receptors were collected from a woman under 30 in good health. The CDR3 runs from the conserved cysteine through the conserved F or W.

J gene,V gene,CDR3 protein
TRBJ1-1,TRBV4-1,CASSRGLENTEAFF
TRBJ2-1,TRBV7-9,CASSSGGVGNEQFF
TRBJ2-7,TRBV28,CASSSHGQGATYEQYF
TRBJ2-7,TRBV27,CASSLSVQEPYEQYF
TRBJ2-1,TRBV3-1,CASSQVTSGGDDEQFF
TRBJ1-5,TRBV5-1,CASSWGQKNSNQPQHF
TRBJ2-1,TRBV18,CASSPDDRGIGNEQFF
TRBJ2-3,TRBV12-3/TRBV12-4,CASRETGSSTDTQYF
TRBJ2-7,TRBV6-4,CASSEESSPAYEQYF
TRBJ2-5,TRBV6-1,CASSAPLRGLETQYF
TRBJ2-1,TRBV12-3/TRBV12-4,CASSLGGWASGADEQFF
TRBJ2-1,TRBV7-6,CASSLAGYGNEQFF
TRBJ2-2,TRBV24-1,CATSDTQRGYTGELFF
TRBJ2-1,TRBV7-9,CASSFGTGNEQFF
TRBJ2-5,TRBV28,CASSLLRLYEETQYF
TRBJ1-5,TRBV28,CASSNTLTGINQPQHF
TRBJ2-6,TRBV3-1,CASSQDWSSSGANVLTF
TRBJ2-1,TRBV6-2/TRBV6-3,CASSYSFYDNEQFF
TRBJ2-3,TRBV7-6,CASSSPGLLGGESDTQYF
TRBJ2-7,TRBV28,CASSFREQYF
TRBJ2-2,TRBV2,CASSDPGSAGELFF
TRBJ2-1,TRBV20-1,CSVRGASGTHNEQFF
TRBJ2-3,TRBV6-1,CASSESTGSTDTQYF
TRBJ2-3,TRBV7-9,CASTKSGGATDTQYF
TRBJ1-1,TRBV20-1,CSAHDSQGVAEAFF
TRBJ2-5,TRBV5-1,CASSPSHGQETQYF
TRBJ2-7,TRBV2,CASSDGGRTVSYEQYF
TRBJ1-4,TRBV7-9,CASISGGVNEKLFF
TRBJ2-1,TRBV11-2,CASQGGGRYNEQFF
TRBJ2-5,TRBV20-1,CSARILGLAGGPQETQYF
TRBJ2-2,TRBV3-2,CASSQDIRGANTGELFF
TRBJ1-6,TRBV16,CASSFDNSPLHF
TRBJ2-2,TRBV9,CASSVPLAGTSTGELFF
TRBJ1-1,TRBV29-1,CSVDPGGGNTEAFF
TRBJ2-3,TRBV12-3/TRBV12-4,CASSKYSPSGKADTQYF
TRBJ2-3,TRBV28,CASSAGLLAEFTDTQYF
TRBJ2-3,TRBV6-4,CASSQAGGSDTQYF
TRBJ1-4,TRBV6-1,CASNPGYEKLFF
TRBJ2-2,TRBV6-1,CASGDRQDGAGELFF